This TCR beta chain was obtained from a study of early T cells in non-severe SARS-CoV-2 infection. Individual cDNA molecules received unique molecular identifiers during library preparation. TCRdb recomputed calls from the 5' RACE reads with MiXCR, one row per CDR3 protein. The sample shows approximately 120,000 distinct CDR3 sequences, 15% of them seen only once. The CDR3 runs to 15 residues. V lost 8 bases, J lost 1 base, and 5 bases stayed unmatched. Sequenced sample: whole blood. This TCR derives from an adult who was a healthcare worker with PCR-confirmed SARS-CoV-2 infection or an uninfected control (not recorded which). The chain uses TRBV12-3 or TRBV12-4 and TRBJ2-6; 7 nucleotides line up with TRBD1. Here the CDR3 DNA reads TGTGCCAGCGGGACAGACCGATCTGGGGCCAACGTCCTGACTTTC. Amino acid sequence: CASGTDRSGANVLTF.